This section outlines one TCR beta chain sequence together with its context. Its matching antigen is unknown. TCRdb's copy holds only in-frame clones and misses some; the assay was immunoSEQ multiplex PCR. The table lists fewer than 110,000 clones, about 93% of them singletons. The source of the sample is a study of T cell responses to AZD1222 COVID-19 vaccine. The study, taken as a whole, reports: Just a handful of AZD1222 recipients tested seropositive at baseline. At 160-218 and 743-854, vaccine-associated CD4 TCRs were dominant, and they spanned spike. Once two AZD1222 doses were given, Spike-specific TCR breadth and depth went up. Nearly half of the spike-specific TCRs reportedly recognize variant regions that carry no mutations.

The sequencing used peripheral blood, collected on day 0 of AZD1222 vaccination. The origin of this receptor is an adult in good health.

CDR3 sequence: CASSLVDIGTQYF. CDR3 bases: TGTGCCAGCAGCTTGGTAGATATTGGGACCCAGTACTTC. The chain is built from TRBV5-4 and TRBJ2-5, with D uncertain. V was clipped by 0 bases and J by 7 bases, with 10 bases between them. The CDR3 is made up of 13 amino acids. CDR1 and CDR2 from the germline V gene are SGHNT and YYREEE (reference sequence).